This entry is about one T cell receptor (beta chain). Its antigen is unidentified. The sample originates from a study of T cell responses to AZD1222 COVID-19 vaccine. Whole-study findings and limits: Nearly half of spike-specific TCRs reportedly target unmutated variant regions. Only six people who got AZD1222 tested seropositive at baseline. The donors showed a predominance of white British ancestry and of females, with possible underestimation of clonal diversity. Spike-wide vaccine-associated CD4 TCRs dominated at 160-218 and 743-854.

The method was immunoSEQ multiplex PCR; TCRdb's version includes in-frame clones alone and lacks a portion of them. Found here are around 89,000 clones, around 91% of them singletons; the top ten hold roughly 5%. J was trimmed by 7 bases and V by 1 base; bases with no gene match: 5. Germline V gene sequence: CDR1 GTSNPN, CDR2 SVGIG (reference sequence). This CDR3 comprises 14 residues. This sample comprised peripheral blood, obtained 28 days after the second AZD1222 dose. The TCR originated in an adult who received the AZD1222 COVID-19 vaccine. The chain combines TRBV30 with TRBJ1-5, with 9 bases aligning to TRBD1. This CDR3 is CAWSGGQGAQPQHF. The DNA for the CDR3 is TGTGCCTGGAGTGGGGGACAGGGCGCGCAGCCCCAGCATTTT. Complete variable domain (other parts from reference TRBV30 and TRBJ1-5): SQTIHQWPATLVQPVGSPLSLECTVEGTSNPNLYWYRQAAGRGLQLLFYSVGIGQISSEVPQNLSASRPQDRQFILSSKKLLLSDSGFYLCAWSGGQGAQPQHFGDGTRLSIL.